These 26 T cell receptor beta chains share one sample of origin, sequenced in a study of blood T cell repertoires in COVID-19. Sequenced by immunoSEQ multiplex PCR; TCRdb stores in-frame clones only, minus some. Found here are tens of thousands of clones, around nine tenths of them singletons; the top ten hold about 61%. Input material: peripheral blood. These receptor sequences come from a man in his sixties or seventies with acute or convalescent COVID-19.

This chain uses TRBV12-5 with TRBJ2-4; 7 nucleotides match TRBD1. This CDR3 spans 13 amino acids. Germline CDR1 is LGHNT and CDR2 is FRNRAP. The V gene end was trimmed by 6 bases and the J gene end by 5 bases; junction bases not matched to a gene: 4. The CDR3 sequence is CASGPGTENIQYF. The CDR3 DNA is TGTGCTAGTGGACCGGGGACAGAAAACATTCAGTACTTC.

This sequence joins TRBV5-1 and TRBJ2-2; the D is unclear. The V and J ends lost 3 bases and 0 bases respectively, with 12 bases between them. The germline gives CDR1 SGHRS, CDR2 YFSETQ. This CDR3 has 16 residues. The CDR3 DNA is TGCGCCAGCAGCTCCGAGGTGGCCGCGAACACCGGGGAGCTGTTTTTT. Its translation: CASSSEVAANTGELFF.

The chain combines TRBV6-4 with TRBJ2-2, with a possible D match to TRBD2 (5 bases). The germline V gene encodes CDR1 MRHNA and CDR2 SNTAGT. V was clipped by 8 bases and J by 4 bases, with 17 bases between them. The CDR3 extends over 15 amino acids. The CDR3 bases are TGTGCCAGCTCAAAGTCCGTAGGAGGCACCGGGGAGCTGTTTTTT. It encodes CASSKSVGGTGELFF.

A single count supports this clone. The genes are TRBV16 and TRBJ1-6; 9 bases align to TRBD1. With 4 bases clipped from V and 11 bases from J, the junction kept 6 bases outside the gene matches. The CDR3 runs to 14 residues. The germline CDR1 and CDR2 sequences are KGHSY and FQNENV. CDR3 protein: CASSLGTGYTPLHF. The CDR3 DNA is TGTGCCAGCAGCCTGGGGACAGGGTATACACCCCTCCACTTT.

This chain connects TRBV19 to TRBJ1-2; a possible D gene is TRBD1 (5 bases). CDR1 is LNHDA, CDR2 SQIVND, per germline (reference sequence). V dropped 1 base and J dropped 9 bases, with 15 bases sitting between them. The CDR3 has 14 amino acids. The CDR3 DNA reads TGTGCCAGTAGTATAGTGGGAGGGGCAACGCGCTACACCTTC. It specifies CASSIVGGATRYTF.

The chain joins TRBV5-5 to TRBJ2-1, with 7 bases fitting TRBD2. Germline CDR1 SGHKS, CDR2 YYEKEE (reference sequence). Trimming removed 0 bases from V and 0 bases from J; junction bases left unmatched: 0. The CDR3 covers 15 residues. The CDR3 is CASSLGGSSYNEQFF. The CDR3 DNA sequence: TGTGCCAGCAGCTTGGGCGGGAGCTCCTACAATGAGCAGTTCTTC.

The J gene is TRBJ1-3, the V gene TRBV12-3 or TRBV12-4; D not certain. The CDR3 has 12 residues. The ends were cut back, 6 bases at V and 4 bases at J, with 7 bases in the middle. CDR3 sequence (DNA): TGTGCCAGCAGGGCTCCCGGAAACACCATATATTTT. It specifies CASRAPGNTIYF.

This chain links TRBV5-1 with TRBJ1-1; 8 bases are shared with TRBD1. CDR1 is SGHRS, CDR2 YFSETQ, per germline. This CDR3 contains 11 residues. J was trimmed by 12 bases and V by 3 bases; bases with no gene match: 4. The CDR3 DNA follows: TGCGCCAGCAGCTCCGACAGGGGAACTTTCTTT. Its translation is CASSSDRGTFF.

The chain links TRBV7-6 to TRBJ1-4, with D hard to call. The germline CDR1 and CDR2 sequences are SGHVS and FNYEAQ. The germline V and J ends were trimmed by 3 bases and 0 bases, with 14 bases remaining between them. This CDR3 has 17 amino acids. DNA for the CDR3: TGTGCCAGCAGCTTCAAGTCAGCCGGAGCAACTAATGAAAAACTGTTTTTT. It translates to CASSFKSAGATNEKLFF.

This rearrangement joins TRBV27 to TRBJ2-5, with a tentative D call TRBD2 (6 bases). V was shortened by 2 bases and J by 7 bases, with 14 bases between the two germline ends. From germline, CDR1 is MNHEY and CDR2 SMNVEV (reference sequence). The CDR3 spans 14 residues. CDR3 loop: CASSLGGSGGTQYF. The CDR3 coding sequence is TGTGCCAGCAGTTTAGGGGGGAGTGGGGGGACCCAGTACTTC.

The rearrangement links TRBV21-1 to TRBJ2-1; the D call in the table, TRBD2, was not verified against the DNA. TRBV21-1 is a listed pseudogene. This CDR3 spans 19 amino acids. For the CDR3, the DNA is TGTGCCAGCAGCAAAGAAGGGACTAGCGGGTTCCTTTCCTACAATGAGCAGTTCTTC. Protein product: CASSKEGTSGFLSYNEQFF.

The chain carries TRBV6-5 and TRBJ1-3; D perhaps matches TRBD1 (5 bases). With 6 bases removed from V and 0 bases from J, the gap between germline ends came to 12 bases. The CDR3 has 15 residues. The germline CDR1 and CDR2 sequences are MNHEY and SVGAGI. CDR3 in amino acids: CASSPGGDSGNTIYF. CDR3 in DNA: TGTGCCAGCAGCCCGGGGGGGGACTCTGGAAACACCATATATTTT.

This chain joins TRBV7-8 and TRBJ2-3; D might be TRBD2 (6 bases). Trimming removed 1 base at V and 0 bases at J, with 11 bases between. CDR1 SGHVS and CDR2 FQNEAQ come from the germline V gene. This CDR3 is 16 amino acids long. The CDR3 coding sequence is TGTGCCAGCAGCTTAGTAACGGGGAGGAGCACAGATACGCAGTATTTT. Its translation is CASSLVTGRSTDTQYF.

This sequence joins TRBV7-3 and TRBJ2-7, with 7 bases aligning to TRBD1. This CDR3 is 12 amino acids long. Germline CDR1 SGHTA, CDR2 FQGTGA. The V segment lost 5 bases and the J segment 5 bases; nucleotides outside the gene matches: 3. This CDR3 reads CASSPTGDEQYF. For the CDR3, the DNA is TGTGCCAGCAGCCCTACAGGGGACGAGCAGTACTTC.

The rearrangement uses TRBV19 and TRBJ1-1, with a tentative D call TRBD1 (6 bases). The CDR3 covers 13 residues. V was clipped by 3 bases and J by 6 bases, with 11 bases between them. CDR1 LNHDA and CDR2 SQIVND come from the germline V gene (reference sequence). The CDR3 DNA reads TGTGCCAGTAGTATGAGGGGGATCCCTGAAGCTTTCTTT. Encoded protein: CASSMRGIPEAFF. Full variable domain (rest looked up from reference TRBV19 and TRBJ1-1): DGGITQSPKYLFRKEGQNVTLSCEQNLNHDAMYWYRQDPGQGLRLIYYSQIVNDFQKGDIAEGYSVSREKKESFPLTVTSAQKNPTAFYLCASSMRGIPEAFFGQGTRLTVV.

The CDR3 reads CASSLNGQGIGEQFF. The DNA of the CDR3 is TGTGCCAGCAGCTTAAATGGACAGGGTATAGGTGAGCAGTTCTTC. This chain links TRBV7-2 with TRBJ2-1; 8 bases fit TRBD1. This CDR3 comprises 15 residues. Trimming cost V 2 bases and J 9 bases; bases outside gene matches: 9. Looked up from germline, CDR1 is SGHTA and CDR2 is FQGNSA.

The chain combines TRBV29-1 with TRBJ1-1, with D maybe TRBD1 (5 bases). CDR1 and CDR2 (germline): SQVTM, ANQGSEA. The CDR3 is made up of 12 amino acids. CDR3 sequence: CSAGEGNTEAFF. The CDR3 DNA reads as TGCAGTGCGGGGGAGGGTAACACTGAAGCTTTCTTT.

V and J are TRBV14 and TRBJ1-2, with D uncertain. The CDR3 spans 14 residues. V shed 0 bases and J shed 0 bases, with 5 bases lying between them. Germline V lookup: CDR1 SGHDN, CDR2 FVKESK. CDR3 coding DNA: TGTGCCAGCAGCCAAGATCGAGCTAACTATGGCTACACCTTC. This gives the protein CASSQDRANYGYTF.

The rearrangement joins TRBV19 to TRBJ2-2; 7 bases align to TRBD2. CDR3 length equals 13 residues. The V gene end was trimmed by 7 bases and the J gene end by 9 bases; junction bases not matched to a gene: 8. Germline V gives CDR1 LNHDA, CDR2 SQIVND (reference sequence). For the CDR3, the DNA is TGTGCCAGTACCCTGGGAGGGGTCCGGGAGCTGTTTTTT. This encodes CASTLGGVRELFF.

This clone was counted only a few times. This chain connects TRBV5-1 to TRBJ1-1, with a tentative D call TRBD1 (6 bases). The V end lost 4 bases, the J end lost 5 bases, and 12 bases lay between the germline ends. Germline V lookup: CDR1 SGHRS, CDR2 YFSETQ. This CDR3 is 13 amino acids long. For the CDR3, the DNA is TGCGCCAGCAGCCCTCCGCAGGGGACTGAAGCTTTCTTT. It codes for CASSPPQGTEAFF. Looking up the rest from reference TRBV5-1 and TRBJ1-1 gives the full variable domain: KAGVTQTPRYLIKTRGQQVTLSCSPISGHRSVSWYQQTPGQGLQFLFEYFSETQRNKGNFPGRFSGRQFSNSRSEMNVSTLELGDSALYLCASSPPQGTEAFFGQGTRLTVV.

In DNA, the CDR3 is TGTGCCAGCAGCGCTCGTCCGGCAGGGGGCCATTCACCCCTCCACTTT. Translated, it gives CASSARPAGGHSPLHF. This rearrangement joins TRBV25-1 to TRBJ1-6, with 8 bases aligning to TRBD1. CDR1 and CDR2 from the germline V gene are MGHDK and SYGVNS. Losses at the gene ends were 6 bases for V and 8 bases for J; bases not matched to a gene: 12. The CDR3 has 16 amino acids.

The gene calls are TRBV6-2 or TRBV6-3 and TRBJ2-3; 10 positions agree with TRBD2. J gave up 3 bases and V 6 bases, and 12 bases lay outside the gene matches. CDR3 length: 17 residues. Per germline, CDR1 MNHEY and CDR2 SVGEGT. The CDR3, as DNA: TGTGCCAGCAGCCCTCCCAGCGGGGGGGGGAAAACAGATACGCAGTATTTT. Translated, it gives CASSPPSGGGKTDTQYF.

This rearrangement joins TRBV15 to TRBJ1-2; D is undetermined. Trimming removed 0 bases from V and 0 bases from J, with 11 bases in between. The CDR3 spans 16 residues. Germline lookup yields CDR1 LNHNV and CDR2 YYDKDF (reference sequence). This chain's CDR3 is CATSRDRNYTNYGYTF. Here the CDR3 DNA reads TGTGCCACCAGCAGAGATCGCAACTATACTAACTATGGCTACACCTTC.

This chain joins TRBV27 and TRBJ2-1, with a tentative D call TRBD2 (5 bases). CDR3 length: 14 amino acids. Germline V CDR1 and CDR2: MNHEY, SMNVEV (reference sequence). The V gene lost 3 bases and the J gene lost 14 bases, with 20 bases spanning the gap. The CDR3 region has the DNA TGTGCCAGCAGTTTCATCCAGGACTTCGGCGGAGAGTTCTTC. Its translation is CASSFIQDFGGEFF.

The V call is TRBV20-1, the J call TRBJ2-3, with 8 bases identical to TRBD1. With V trimmed by 6 bases and J by 13 bases, 9 bases remained unmatched. CDR1 is DFQATT, CDR2 SNEGSKA, per germline (reference sequence). CDR3 length: 11 residues. The DNA for the CDR3 is TGCAGTGCAAGACAGGGGCCCTTAGAGTATTTT. Amino acid sequence: CSARQGPLEYF.

V is TRBV5-6 and J is TRBJ1-5; 7 nucleotides match TRBD1. Trimming at V came to 5 bases and at J to 3 bases, leaving 11 bases not matched to a gene. Germline-derived CDR1 and CDR2 are SGHDT and YYEEEE. This CDR3 comprises 16 residues. CDR3 DNA: TGTGCCAGCAGTCTTAGGGACAGACTACCCAATCAGCCCCAGCATTTT. Its protein is CASSLRDRLPNQPQHF.